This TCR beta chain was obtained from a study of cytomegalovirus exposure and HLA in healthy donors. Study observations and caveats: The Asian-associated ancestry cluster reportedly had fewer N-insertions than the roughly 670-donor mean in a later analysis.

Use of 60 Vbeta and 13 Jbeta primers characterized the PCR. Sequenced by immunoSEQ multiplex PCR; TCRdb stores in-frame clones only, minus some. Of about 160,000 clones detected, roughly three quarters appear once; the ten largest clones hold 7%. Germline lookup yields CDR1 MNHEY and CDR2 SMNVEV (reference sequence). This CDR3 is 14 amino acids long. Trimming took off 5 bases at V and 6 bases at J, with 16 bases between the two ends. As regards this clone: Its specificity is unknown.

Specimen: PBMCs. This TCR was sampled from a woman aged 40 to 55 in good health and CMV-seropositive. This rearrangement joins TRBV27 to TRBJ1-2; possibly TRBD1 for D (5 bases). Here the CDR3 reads CASSGWGREDGYTF. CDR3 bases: TGTGCCAGCAGTGGTTGGGGGAGGGAGGATGGCTACACCTTC.